This T cell receptor beta chain was sequenced during a study of CD8 T cells in ankylosing spondylitis. TCRdb reprocessed the 5' RACE reads with MiXCR, giving one entry per CDR3 protein. The table has some 130,000 distinct CDR3 sequences, approximately 17% seen once. Comment on this clonotype: Its specificity is not known.

Whole-study results and caveats: The study identified a TCR beta motif of under ten highly homologous variants that appeared characteristic of ankylosing spondylitis blood.

This CDR3 has 15 amino acids. Trimming stripped 0 bases from V and 0 bases from J, with 9 bases between. CDR1 and CDR2 from the germline V gene are SGHRS and YFSETQ. This receptor was taken from a male donor with ankylosing spondylitis. The sequencing input was blood, either unsorted or a sorted T cell fraction (not recorded which). The chain carries TRBV5-1 and TRBJ1-1; no firm D call. This CDR3 is CASSLDRVMNTEAFF. For the CDR3, the DNA is TGCGCCAGCAGCTTGGATAGGGTTATGAACACTGAAGCTTTCTTT. The variable domain in full, completed from reference TRBV5-1 and TRBJ1-1, reads KAGVTQTPRYLIKTRGQQVTLSCSPISGHRSVSWYQQTPGQGLQFLFEYFSETQRNKGNFPGRFSGRQFSNSRSEMNVSTLELGDSALYLCASSLDRVMNTEAFFGQGTRLTVV.